Following are 28 T cell receptor beta chains from one sample sequenced in a study of radiation and T cells in renal cell carcinoma. Using immunoSEQ multiplex PCR, the repertoire was profiled, and TCRdb retains in-frame clones only, with some absent. Of about 170,000 clones detected, 88% appear once; the ten largest clones hold approximately 10%. Time point meaning: blood 4 weeks post-SBRT, at nephrectomy. This sample's treatment: 15 Gy SBRT to primary tumor, nephrectomy 4 weeks later. The sample here was blood, taken from a patient whose treatment included radiotherapy and nephrectomy. All receptors derive from a woman in her forties or fifties with renal cell carcinoma.

The genes are TRBV15 and TRBJ1-1; a possible D gene is TRBD1 (5 bases). CDR1 and CDR2 (germline): LNHNV, YYDKDF (reference sequence). This CDR3 is 13 amino acids long. V was clipped by 1 base and J by 5 bases, with 8 bases between them. The CDR3 is CATSRAGGTEAFF. In nucleotides, the CDR3 is TGTGCCACCAGCAGAGCTGGGGGGACTGAAGCTTTCTTT.

The V call is TRBV7-8, the J call TRBJ2-2, with 8 nucleotides matching TRBD1. CDR1 SGHVS and CDR2 FQNEAQ come from the germline V gene. This CDR3 has 20 amino acids. The V gene end was trimmed by 1 base and the J gene end by 8 bases; junction bases not matched to a gene: 21. The CDR3 nucleotides are TGTGCCAGCAGCTTAGTGGGGACAGGCCGGGTCTCTAGGCTGACTGGGGAGCTGTTTTTT. Protein product: CASSLVGTGRVSRLTGELFF.

The chain uses TRBV27 and TRBJ1-6; TRBD1 is a possible D gene (5 bases). Germline loops: CDR1 MNHEY, CDR2 SMNVEV (reference sequence). This CDR3 region has 15 residues. V was trimmed by 3 bases and J by 6 bases, leaving 12 bases between them. In nucleotides, the CDR3 is TGTGCCAGCAGTTTGGAAGGGGCCGGTAATTCACCCCTCCACTTT. It encodes CASSLEGAGNSPLHF.

The J gene is TRBJ1-1, the V gene TRBV19, with 10 bases matching TRBD1. The length of the CDR3 is 16 residues. V lost 3 bases and J lost 0; bases outside the gene matches: 4. Germline values: CDR1 LNHDA, CDR2 SQIVND (reference sequence). This CDR3 is CASSIGTGEMNTEAFF. The CDR3 DNA reads as TGTGCCAGTAGTATCGGGACAGGGGAGATGAACACTGAAGCTTTCTTT.

This sequence joins TRBV28 and TRBJ1-4; the D gene is possibly TRBD1 (6 bases). V lost 4 bases and J 10 bases, leaving 19 bases between the germline ends. The CDR3 is 15 residues long. CDR1 is MDHEN and CDR2 is SYDVKM in the germline V gene. This chain's CDR3 is CASSSPRGDLPKLFF. The DNA for the CDR3 is TGTGCCAGCAGTTCACCCAGGGGAGACCTACCAAAACTGTTTTTT.

The sample holds one count of this clone. The rearrangement links TRBV6-5 to TRBJ1-3, with D perhaps TRBD1 (5 bases). The germline gives CDR1 MNHEY, CDR2 SVGAGI. With 0 bases removed from V and 2 bases from J, the gap between germline ends came to 11 bases. The CDR3 extends over 16 amino acids. The CDR3 sequence is CASSYSGVSPGNTIYF. The CDR3 DNA is TGTGCCAGCAGTTACTCAGGGGTTTCGCCTGGAAACACCATATATTTT.

The gene calls are TRBV6-5 and TRBJ2-3; D may be TRBD1 or TRBD2 (6 bases each). Trimming shortened V by 7 bases and J by 0 bases, and 14 bases separated the two germline ends. Germline lookup yields CDR1 MNHEY and CDR2 SVGAGI. The CDR3 is made up of 15 amino acids. CDR3 DNA: TGTGCCAGCAACCCATGGAGGGGGAGCACAGATACGCAGTATTTT. Protein: CASNPWRGSTDTQYF.

A remark on this clone: Other nucleotide sequences in the sample specify the same CDR3. V is TRBV5-1 and J is TRBJ2-2; D is ambiguous. Trimming removed 0 bases at V and 0 bases at J, with 3 bases between. Per germline, CDR1 SGHRS and CDR2 YFSETQ. This CDR3 spans 14 amino acids. As DNA, the CDR3 is TGCGCCAGCAGCTTGGACCCGAACACCGGGGAGCTGTTTTTT. As protein: CASSLDPNTGELFF.

This clone has a single count. The chain couples TRBV11-3 to TRBJ2-1; 9 nucleotides agree with TRBD2. The CDR3 is 15 amino acids. Germline assignment: CDR1 SGHNT and CDR2 YENEEA. The junction had 5 bases not matched to a gene; V was cut back by 1 base and J by 7 bases. CDR3 coding DNA: TGTGCCAGCAGCTTAGGAGGCGCGGGGGGGAATGAGCAGTTCTTC. Its protein is CASSLGGAGGNEQFF. The whole variable domain, remainder taken from reference TRBV11-3 and TRBJ2-1, is EAGVVQSPRYKIIEKKQPVAFWCNPISGHNTLYWYLQNLGQGPELLIRYENEEAVDDSQLPKDRFSAERLKGVDSTLKIQPAELGDSAVYLCASSLGGAGGNEQFFGPGTRLTVL.

This clone was found once. The rearrangement joins TRBV5-1 to TRBJ1-2, with D unresolved. This CDR3 region has 13 residues. Germline V CDR1 and CDR2: SGHRS, YFSETQ. Trimming took off 5 bases at V and 1 base at J, with 9 bases between the two ends. The CDR3 region is CASREDFNYGYTF. Here the CDR3 DNA reads TGCGCCAGCAGGGAGGACTTTAACTATGGCTACACCTTC.

The gene calls are TRBV5-1 and TRBJ2-2, with a possible D match to TRBD2 (5 bases). The germline CDR1 and CDR2 sequences are SGHRS and YFSETQ. Deletions cut 3 bases from V and 7 bases from J, with 13 bases between. CDR3 length: 14 amino acids. The CDR3 region has the DNA TGCGCCAGCAGCTCGGGTGCCGCGGGCGGGGAGCTGTTTTTT. It is translated as CASSSGAAGGELFF.

The rearrangement uses TRBV9 and TRBJ1-4; D is possibly TRBD1 (5 bases). Germline V gives CDR1 SGDLS, CDR2 YYNGEE. This CDR3 contains 13 residues. Trimming left V 7 bases short and J 4 bases short, with 11 bases between. The CDR3 DNA reads TGTGCCAGCTCAGGGACCGATAATGAAAAACTGTTTTTT. Residues: CASSGTDNEKLFF.

This chain joins TRBV19 and TRBJ2-2; tentative D call: TRBD2 (5 bases). The CDR3 runs to 16 residues. Trimming left V 6 bases short and J 2 bases short, with 16 bases between. From germline, CDR1 is LNHDA and CDR2 SQIVND (reference sequence). The CDR3 region is CASSSDSLLNTGELFF. CDR3 DNA sequence: TGTGCCAGTAGCTCGGACTCCCTATTAAACACCGGGGAGCTGTTTTTT.

Here the CDR3 DNA reads TGTGCCAGCAGTGAAGGGTACAGCAGCAGTAGGGAAAAACTGTTTTTT. Translation gives CASSEGYSSSREKLFF. The chain combines TRBV2 with TRBJ1-4; the D is unclear. The CDR3 consists of 16 residues. Germline V lookup: CDR1 SNHLY, CDR2 FYNNEI. V shed 1 base and J shed 8 bases, with 17 bases lying between them. Supplemented by reference TRBV2 and TRBJ1-4, the full variable domain reads EPEVTQTPSHQVTQMGQEVILRCVPISNHLYFYWYRQILGQKVEFLVSFYNNEISEKSEIFDDQFSVERPDGSNFTLKIRSTKLEDSAMYFCASSEGYSSSREKLFFGSGTQLSVL.

V usage is TRBV4-3 and J usage is TRBJ2-2; 12 nucleotides match TRBD2. Per the germline V gene, CDR1 is LGHNA and CDR2 is YSLEER. The V segment lost 1 base and the J segment 1 base; nucleotides outside the gene matches: 4. The CDR3 consists of 18 residues. The CDR3: CASSQVLGLAGNTGELFF. Written as DNA, the CDR3 is TGCGCCAGCAGCCAAGTGTTGGGACTAGCGGGGAACACCGGGGAGCTGTTTTTT.

This sequence joins TRBV18 and TRBJ1-1; maybe TRBD1 (5 bases). This CDR3 comprises 14 residues. V lost 6 bases, J lost 3 bases, and 14 bases lay in between. Germline assignment: CDR1 KGHSH and CDR2 LQKENI. The chain's CDR3 is CASSLLGADTEAFF. The CDR3 DNA reads as TGTGCCAGCTCGCTCCTCGGGGCGGACACTGAAGCTTTCTTT.

The rearrangement joins TRBV4-1 to TRBJ2-3; TRBD2 is a possible D gene (6 bases). The CDR3 has 14 residues. Looked up from germline, CDR1 is MGHRA and CDR2 is YSYEKL. V dropped 5 bases and J dropped 2 bases, with 11 bases sitting between them. CDR3 sequence (DNA): TGCGCCAGCAGCTACGGACTACCCACAGATACGCAGTATTTT. Protein sequence: CASSYGLPTDTQYF.

The chain joins TRBV2 to TRBJ1-2; 7 bases match TRBD1. After removal of 4 bases from V and 2 bases from J, the junction contained 4 bases not matched to a gene. This CDR3 region has 14 residues. The germline CDR1 and CDR2 sequences are SNHLY and FYNNEI. Written as DNA, the CDR3 is TGTGCCAGCAGTGTTTCGACAGGGAACTATGGCTACACCTTC. It yields the protein CASSVSTGNYGYTF.

This sequence joins TRBV13 and TRBJ1-6, with D possibly matching TRBD1 (6 bases). In germline, CDR1 is PRHDT, CDR2 FYEKMQ (reference sequence). This CDR3 has 12 residues. The V and J ends lost 5 bases and 12 bases respectively, with 11 bases between them. CDR3: CASSLQGKPLHF. The DNA of the CDR3 is TGTGCCAGCAGCCTACAGGGTAAACCCCTCCACTTT.

The rearrangement uses TRBV25-1 and TRBJ2-1, with D tentatively TRBD2 (5 bases). Germline CDR1 reads MGHDK; CDR2 reads SYGVNS. The CDR3 runs 16 residues. The V end lost 3 bases, the J end lost 5 bases, and 17 bases lay between the germline ends. Here the CDR3 reads CASSDRIARGNNEQFF. In DNA form, the CDR3 reads TGTGCCAGCAGTGACCGCATAGCGAGAGGAAACAATGAGCAGTTCTTC.

This rearrangement joins TRBV5-1 to TRBJ2-6; the match to TRBD1 covers 7 bases. Per germline, CDR1 SGHRS and CDR2 YFSETQ. This CDR3 spans 16 amino acids. V lost 4 bases to trimming and J lost 4 bases; unmatched junction nucleotides: 8. The CDR3 nucleotides read TGCGCCAGCAGCAAATTAACAGGGGACGGGGCCAACGTCCTGACTTTC. It translates to CASSKLTGDGANVLTF.

The chain is built from TRBV18 and TRBJ2-2, with D uncertain. Germline values: CDR1 KGHSH, CDR2 LQKENI. The CDR3 sequence is 16 residues long. V was trimmed by 1 base and J by 1 base, leaving 10 bases between them. CDR3 sequence: CASSPLGRMNTGELFF. The CDR3 coding sequence is TGTGCCAGCTCACCACTCGGTCGAATGAACACCGGGGAGCTGTTTTTT.

This chain uses TRBV6-1 with TRBJ2-1, with D perhaps assigned TRBD1 or TRBD2 (5 bases each). The CDR3 contains 13 residues. The V end was cut by 4 bases, the J end by 9 bases, with 13 bases between. Per germline, CDR1 MNHNS and CDR2 SASEGT. CDR3 amino acids: CASSVVDGGEQFF. DNA for the CDR3: TGTGCCAGCAGTGTTGTCGATGGGGGTGAGCAGTTCTTC.

The chain links TRBV5-8 to TRBJ2-3; D remains ambiguous. The length of the CDR3 is 12 residues. Deletions cut 3 bases from V and 4 bases from J, with 6 bases between. From germline, CDR1 is SGHTS and CDR2 YDEGEE. CDR3 residues: CASSSKADTQYF. The CDR3 DNA reads as TGTGCCAGCAGCTCCAAAGCAGATACGCAGTATTTT.

The V call is TRBV4-1, the J call TRBJ1-6; a weak D match, TRBD1 (6 bases). The germline V and J ends were trimmed by 0 bases and 9 bases, with 12 bases remaining between them. This CDR3 comprises 15 residues. Germline CDR1 MGHRA, CDR2 YSYEKL. The CDR3 sequence: CASSQEGGSISPLHF. CDR3 nucleotides: TGCGCCAGCAGCCAAGAAGGGGGGTCGATTTCACCCCTCCACTTT.

This chain joins TRBV7-3 and TRBJ2-7, with 9 bases lining up with TRBD1. Germline loops: CDR1 SGHTA, CDR2 FQGTGA. Unmatched junction bases numbered 10, after V lost 5 bases and J lost 5 bases. This CDR3 has 15 residues. CDR3 bases: TGTGCCAGCAGCAAAGACAGGGGGGTCGTAAACGAGCAGTACTTC. Its protein product is CASSKDRGVVNEQYF.

The chain has TRBV5-4 and TRBJ2-1; D is ambiguous. The germline V gene encodes CDR1 SGHNT and CDR2 YYREEE (reference sequence). The length of the CDR3 is 13 residues. V was shortened by 0 bases and J by 5 bases, with 6 bases between the two germline ends. The CDR3 region has the DNA TGTGCCAGCAGCTTGGTGGCCAACAATGAGCAGTTCTTC. The encoded protein is CASSLVANNEQFF.

The chain has TRBV6-6 and TRBJ2-1; 10 positions match TRBD2. Germline V lookup: CDR1 MNHNY, CDR2 SVGAGI (reference sequence). The CDR3 spans 15 residues. V lost 5 bases and J lost 4; bases outside the gene matches: 5. The CDR3 region has the DNA TGTGCCAGCAGTCCTAGCGGGGGCCCATACAATGAGCAGTTCTTC. This codes for CASSPSGGPYNEQFF.